The subject of this entry is one T cell receptor (beta chain). This specimen belongs to a study of blood T cell repertoires in COVID-19. CDR3 length: 15 residues. With 3 bases clipped from V and 4 bases from J, the junction kept 7 bases outside the gene matches. Germline V CDR1 and CDR2: SGHAT, FQNNGV. Some clones are missing from TCRdb's copy, which holds only in-frame ones; the method was immunoSEQ multiplex PCR. This table has approximately 190,000 clones, roughly 80% appearing once. The chain couples TRBV11-2 to TRBJ2-5; TRBD1 matches at 8 bases. The sequence was collected from a woman aged 60-75 years with COVID-19, enrolled during active disease. Sample: peripheral blood. CDR3 bases: TGTGCCAGCAGCTTTGGCCAGGGGGCGTCAGAGACCCAGTACTTC. It codes for CASSFGQGASETQYF. Drawing the rest from reference TRBV11-2 and TRBJ2-5, the complete variable domain is EAGVAQSPRYKIIEKRQSVAFWCNPISGHATLYWYQQILGQGPKLLIQFQNNGVVDDSQLPKDRFSAERLKGVDSTLKIQPAKLEDSAVYLCASSFGQGASETQYFGPGTRLLVL.